These 9 T cell receptor beta chains came from one sample sequenced in a study of blood T cell repertoires in COVID-19. TCRdb's copy holds only in-frame clones and misses some; the assay was immunoSEQ multiplex PCR. The sample includes approximately 100,000 clones, about nine tenths seen only once; the top ten take approximately 15%. The sequenced material came from peripheral blood. All receptors derive from a man aged 50 to 59 with acute or convalescent COVID-19.

The chain joins TRBV5-1 to TRBJ2-7; 8 nucleotides match TRBD2. The CDR3 length is 13 residues. J was trimmed by 3 bases and V by 3 bases; bases with no gene match: 2. Germline values: CDR1 SGHRS, CDR2 YFSETQ. CDR3 DNA sequence: TGCGCCAGCAGCTGGAGCGGGAGCTACGAGCAGTACTTC. The encoded protein is CASSWSGSYEQYF.

The rearrangement uses TRBV2 and TRBJ2-3; TRBD2 aligns across 12 bases. Per germline, CDR1 SNHLY and CDR2 FYNNEI. This CDR3 has 17 amino acids. V lost 4 bases to trimming and J lost 0 bases; unmatched junction nucleotides: 5. In DNA form, the CDR3 reads TGTGCCAGCAGTGTGGCTAGCGGGAGGGCCAGCACAGATACGCAGTATTTT. Residues: CASSVASGRASTDTQYF.

The chain joins TRBV11-3 to TRBJ2-1; D is unclear. This CDR3 contains 15 residues. CDR1 and CDR2 from the germline V gene are SGHNT and YENEEA. Trimming took off 4 bases at V and 6 bases at J, with 16 bases between the two ends. CDR3 bases: TGTGCCAGCAGCTCTAGAGGCCTCAAAATCAATGAGCAGTTCTTC. Translating gives CASSSRGLKINEQFF.

The J gene is TRBJ2-1, the V gene TRBV19; possibly TRBD2 for D (6 bases). V lost 6 bases and J lost 7, with 16 bases in between. The germline gives CDR1 LNHDA, CDR2 SQIVND (reference sequence). The CDR3 contains 14 residues. CDR3 DNA sequence: TGTGCCAGTAGCCTCGAGGGAGGCGGGAATGAGCAGTTCTTC. Residues: CASSLEGGGNEQFF.

The chain carries TRBV24-1 and TRBJ2-1; 11 nucleotides line up with TRBD2. Germline CDR1 reads KGHDR; CDR2 reads SFDVKD. Losses at the gene ends were 3 bases for V and 3 bases for J; bases not matched to a gene: 12. The length of the CDR3 is 19 residues. In DNA form, the CDR3 reads TGTGCCACCAGTGATCGTTATAGCGGGAGGGGGGGCAGCTACAATGAGCAGTTCTTC. Amino acid sequence: CATSDRYSGRGGSYNEQFF.

This chain joins TRBV7-9 and TRBJ2-7, with D unresolved. CDR1 and CDR2 (germline): SEHNR, FQNEAQ (reference sequence). The ends were cut back, 5 bases at V and 6 bases at J, with 11 bases in the middle. This CDR3 region has 12 residues. As DNA, the CDR3 is TGTGCCAGCAGCCCCGAGGTCCGCGAGCAGTACTTC. Residues: CASSPEVREQYF. The entire variable domain, with the rest obtained from reference TRBV7-9 and TRBJ2-7, is as follows: DTGVSQNPRHKITKRGQNVTFRCDPISEHNRLYWYRQTLGQGPEFLTYFQNEAQLEKSRLLSDRFSAERPKGSFSTLEIQRTEQGDSAMYLCASSPEVREQYFGPGTRLTVT.

The chain joins TRBV14 to TRBJ2-7; TRBD2 agrees at 9 bases. From germline, CDR1 is SGHDN and CDR2 FVKESK. Trimming cost V 4 bases and J 5 bases; bases outside gene matches: 9. The CDR3 loop spans 15 amino acids. The CDR3: CASSPTGTSIDEQYF. The CDR3, as DNA: TGTGCCAGCAGCCCGACCGGGACTAGCATCGACGAGCAGTACTTC. The full variable domain, in which reference TRBV14 and TRBJ2-7 provide the parts outside the CDR3, is EAGVTQFPSHSVIEKGQTVTLRCDPISGHDNLYWYRRVMGKEIKFLLHFVKESKQDESGMPNNRFLAERTGGTYSTLKVQPAELEDSGVYFCASSPTGTSIDEQYFGPGTRLTVT.

The genes are TRBV28 and TRBJ1-5, with 8 bases lining up with TRBD1. The CDR3 is made up of 17 amino acids. V was clipped by 5 bases and J by 7 bases; unmatched bases: 16. Germline V CDR1 and CDR2: MDHEN, SYDVKM. This CDR3 reads CASSRGGGQVPTQPQHF. The CDR3 DNA sequence: TGTGCCAGCAGTCGGGGTGGGGGACAGGTTCCAACCCAGCCCCAGCATTTT.

This chain connects TRBV25-1 to TRBJ1-1; a weak D match, TRBD1 (6 bases). Germline CDR1 reads MGHDK; CDR2 reads SYGVNS. The V gene lost 4 bases and the J gene lost 9 bases, with 21 bases spanning the gap. There are 15 residues in the CDR3. DNA of the CDR3: TGTGCCAGCAGTGGAGACGCCGTACAGGGTAGGAAAGCTTTCTTT. Translating it yields CASSGDAVQGRKAFF.